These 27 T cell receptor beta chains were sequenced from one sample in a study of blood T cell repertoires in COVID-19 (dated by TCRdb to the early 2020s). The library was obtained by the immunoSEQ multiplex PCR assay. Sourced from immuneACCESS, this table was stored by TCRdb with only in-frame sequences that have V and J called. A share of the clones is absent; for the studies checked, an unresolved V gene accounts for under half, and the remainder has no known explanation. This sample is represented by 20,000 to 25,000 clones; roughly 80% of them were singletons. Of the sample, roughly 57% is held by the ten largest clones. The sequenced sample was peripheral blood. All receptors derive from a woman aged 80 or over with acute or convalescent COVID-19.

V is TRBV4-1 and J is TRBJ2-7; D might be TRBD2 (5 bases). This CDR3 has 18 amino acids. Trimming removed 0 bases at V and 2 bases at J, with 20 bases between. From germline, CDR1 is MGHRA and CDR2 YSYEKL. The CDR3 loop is CASSQEGGSNIGPYEQYF. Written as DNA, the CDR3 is TGCGCCAGCAGCCAAGAAGGCGGGTCTAACATCGGGCCCTACGAGCAGTACTTC.

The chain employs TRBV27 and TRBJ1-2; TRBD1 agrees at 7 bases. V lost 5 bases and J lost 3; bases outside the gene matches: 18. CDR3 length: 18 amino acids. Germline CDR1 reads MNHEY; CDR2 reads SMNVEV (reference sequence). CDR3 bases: TGTGCCAGCAGTCCCAACTCCTGGAACAGGGGTCAAGACTATGGCTACACCTTC. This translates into CASSPNSWNRGQDYGYTF.

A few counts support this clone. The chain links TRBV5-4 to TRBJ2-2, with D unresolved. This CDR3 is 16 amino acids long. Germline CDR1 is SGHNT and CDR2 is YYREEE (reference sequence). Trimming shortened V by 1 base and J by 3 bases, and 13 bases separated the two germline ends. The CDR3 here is CASSLYHSPHTGELFF. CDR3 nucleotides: TGTGCCAGCAGCTTGTACCATAGCCCGCACACCGGGGAGCTGTTTTTT.

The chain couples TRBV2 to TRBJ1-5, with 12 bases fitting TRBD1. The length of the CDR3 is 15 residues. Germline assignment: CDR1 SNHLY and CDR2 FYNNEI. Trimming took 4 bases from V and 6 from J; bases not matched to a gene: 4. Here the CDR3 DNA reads TGTGCCAGCAGTGGGGGACAGGGGGCAAGTCAGCCCCAGCATTTT. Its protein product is CASSGGQGASQPQHF.

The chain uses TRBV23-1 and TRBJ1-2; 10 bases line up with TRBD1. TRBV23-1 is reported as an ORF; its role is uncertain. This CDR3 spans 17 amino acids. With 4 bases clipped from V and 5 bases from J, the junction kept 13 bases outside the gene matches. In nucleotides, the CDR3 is TGCGCCAGCAGTCTGCCGCTTGGGACAGGGGCGTCTTATGGCTACACCTTC. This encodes CASSLPLGTGASYGYTF.

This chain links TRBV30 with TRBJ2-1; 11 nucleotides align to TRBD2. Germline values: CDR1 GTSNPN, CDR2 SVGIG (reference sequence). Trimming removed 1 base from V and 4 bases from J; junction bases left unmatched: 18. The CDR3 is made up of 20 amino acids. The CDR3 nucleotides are TGTGCCTGGAGTGCCTATAGCGGGAGGGTCAGGATGGTCGGTTACAATGAGCAGTTCTTC. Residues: CAWSAYSGRVRMVGYNEQFF.

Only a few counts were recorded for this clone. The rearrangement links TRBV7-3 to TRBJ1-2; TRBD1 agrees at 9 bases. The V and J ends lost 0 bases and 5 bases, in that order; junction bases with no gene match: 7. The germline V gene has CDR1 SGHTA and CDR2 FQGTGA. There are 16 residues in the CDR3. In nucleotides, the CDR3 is TGTGCCAGCAGCTTAACGCCTACAGGGGGCTCGTATGGCTACACCTTC. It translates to CASSLTPTGGSYGYTF.

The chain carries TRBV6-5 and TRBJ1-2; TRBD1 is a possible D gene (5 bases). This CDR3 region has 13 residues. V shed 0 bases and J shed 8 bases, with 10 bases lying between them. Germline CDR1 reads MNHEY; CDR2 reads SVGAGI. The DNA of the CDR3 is TGTGCCAGCAGTTACTCAAGGGAGGGGGGCTACACCTTC. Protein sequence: CASSYSREGGYTF.

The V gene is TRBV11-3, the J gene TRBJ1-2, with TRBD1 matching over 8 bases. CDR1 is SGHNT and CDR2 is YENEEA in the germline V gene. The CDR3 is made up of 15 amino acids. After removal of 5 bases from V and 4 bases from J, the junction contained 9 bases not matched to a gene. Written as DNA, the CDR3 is TGTGCCAGCAGCCTAGGACAGGGTGGGGGCTATGGCTACACCTTC. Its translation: CASSLGQGGGYGYTF.

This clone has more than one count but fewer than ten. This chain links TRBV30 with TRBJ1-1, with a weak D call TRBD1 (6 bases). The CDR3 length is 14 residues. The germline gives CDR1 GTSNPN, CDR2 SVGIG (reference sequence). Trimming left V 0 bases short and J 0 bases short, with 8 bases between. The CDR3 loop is CAWSVGHLNTEAFF. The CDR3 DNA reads TGTGCCTGGAGTGTGGGACACTTGAACACTGAAGCTTTCTTT.

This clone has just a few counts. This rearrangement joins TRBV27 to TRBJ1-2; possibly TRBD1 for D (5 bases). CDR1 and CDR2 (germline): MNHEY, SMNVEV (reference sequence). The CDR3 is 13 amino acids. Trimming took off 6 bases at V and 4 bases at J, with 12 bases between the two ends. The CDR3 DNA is TGTGCCAGCAGCCCTGCCGGGGGCTATGGCTACACCTTC. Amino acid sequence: CASSPAGGYGYTF.

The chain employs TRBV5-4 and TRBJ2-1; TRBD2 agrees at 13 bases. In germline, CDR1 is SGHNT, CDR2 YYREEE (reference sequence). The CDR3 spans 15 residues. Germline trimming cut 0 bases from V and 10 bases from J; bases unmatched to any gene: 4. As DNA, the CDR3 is TGTGCCAGCAGCTTGGCCGCACTAGCGGGAGGGGAGCAGTTCTTC. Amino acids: CASSLAALAGGEQFF.

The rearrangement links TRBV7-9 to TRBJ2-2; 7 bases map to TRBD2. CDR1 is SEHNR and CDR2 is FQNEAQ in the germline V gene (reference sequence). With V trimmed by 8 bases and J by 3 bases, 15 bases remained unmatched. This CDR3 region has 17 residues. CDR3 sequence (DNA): TGTGCCAGCGGTACCCCGCCGGGAGGCCCCTACACCGGGGAGCTGTTTTTT. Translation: CASGTPPGGPYTGELFF.

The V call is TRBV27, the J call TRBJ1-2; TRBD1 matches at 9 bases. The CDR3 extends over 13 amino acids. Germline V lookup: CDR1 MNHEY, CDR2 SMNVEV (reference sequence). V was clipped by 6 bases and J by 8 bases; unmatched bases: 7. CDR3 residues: CASRRDRVGGYTF. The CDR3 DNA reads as TGTGCCAGCAGGAGGGACAGGGTGGGCGGCTACACCTTC.

This chain's CDR3 is CASSFALAGDNEQFF. The CDR3 nucleotides are TGTGCCAGCAGTTTTGCACTAGCGGGAGACAATGAGCAGTTCTTC. The rearrangement links TRBV27 to TRBJ2-1, with 11 bases fitting TRBD2. The CDR3 spans 15 residues. V lost 3 bases and J lost 5; bases outside the gene matches: 3. CDR1 and CDR2 (germline): MNHEY, SMNVEV (reference sequence).

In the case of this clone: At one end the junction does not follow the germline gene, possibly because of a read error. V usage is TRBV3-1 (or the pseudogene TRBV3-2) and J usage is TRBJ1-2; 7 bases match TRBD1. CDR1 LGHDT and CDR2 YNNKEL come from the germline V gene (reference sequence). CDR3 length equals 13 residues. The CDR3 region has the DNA TGTGCCAGCAGCCAAGAGGGACAGAGGAGAGTCGCCTTC. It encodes CASSQEGQRRVAF.

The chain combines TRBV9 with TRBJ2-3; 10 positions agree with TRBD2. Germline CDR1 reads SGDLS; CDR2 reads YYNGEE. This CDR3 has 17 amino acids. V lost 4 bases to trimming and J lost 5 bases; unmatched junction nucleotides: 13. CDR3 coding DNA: TGTGCCAGCAGCTCCCTTCCGGCTAGCGGGGGAGGAGATACGCAGTATTTT. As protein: CASSSLPASGGGDTQYF.

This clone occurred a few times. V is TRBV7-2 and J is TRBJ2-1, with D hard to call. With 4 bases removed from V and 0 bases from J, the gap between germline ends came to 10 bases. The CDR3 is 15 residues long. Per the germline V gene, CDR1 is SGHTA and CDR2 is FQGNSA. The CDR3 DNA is TGTGCCAGCAGCTGGTTGGGCAACTCCTACAATGAGCAGTTCTTC. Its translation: CASSWLGNSYNEQFF.

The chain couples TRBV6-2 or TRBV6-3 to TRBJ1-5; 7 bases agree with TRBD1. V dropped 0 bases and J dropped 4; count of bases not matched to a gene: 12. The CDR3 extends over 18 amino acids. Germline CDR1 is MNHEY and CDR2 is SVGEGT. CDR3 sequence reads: CASSYSIRLGGDNQPQHF. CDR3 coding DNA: TGTGCCAGCAGTTACTCGATTCGATTAGGGGGCGATAATCAGCCCCAGCATTTT.

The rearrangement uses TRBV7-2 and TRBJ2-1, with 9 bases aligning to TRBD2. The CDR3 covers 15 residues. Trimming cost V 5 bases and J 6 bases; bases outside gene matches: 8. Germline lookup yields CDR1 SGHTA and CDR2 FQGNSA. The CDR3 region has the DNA TGTGCCAGCAGCCCGACGGGACTAGCACGCAATGAGCAGTTCTTC. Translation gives CASSPTGLARNEQFF.

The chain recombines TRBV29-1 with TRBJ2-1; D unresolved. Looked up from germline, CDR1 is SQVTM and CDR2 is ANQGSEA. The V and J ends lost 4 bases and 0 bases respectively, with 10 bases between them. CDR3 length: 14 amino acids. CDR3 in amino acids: CSVVGPSSYNEQFF. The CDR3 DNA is TGCAGCGTTGTGGGCCCGAGCTCCTACAATGAGCAGTTCTTC.

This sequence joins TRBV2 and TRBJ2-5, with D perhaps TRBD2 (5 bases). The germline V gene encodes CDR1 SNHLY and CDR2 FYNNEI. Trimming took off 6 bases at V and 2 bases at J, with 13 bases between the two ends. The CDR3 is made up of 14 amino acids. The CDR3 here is CASRPREEQETQYF. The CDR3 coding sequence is TGTGCCAGCAGACCCCGGGAAGAACAAGAGACCCAGTACTTC.

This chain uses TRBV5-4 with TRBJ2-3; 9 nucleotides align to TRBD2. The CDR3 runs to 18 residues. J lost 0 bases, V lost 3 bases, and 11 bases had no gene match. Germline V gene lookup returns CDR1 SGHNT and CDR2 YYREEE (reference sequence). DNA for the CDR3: TGTGCCAGCAGCTCCCGGGGTAGCGGGGGACCGAGCACAGATACGCAGTATTTT. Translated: CASSSRGSGGPSTDTQYF.

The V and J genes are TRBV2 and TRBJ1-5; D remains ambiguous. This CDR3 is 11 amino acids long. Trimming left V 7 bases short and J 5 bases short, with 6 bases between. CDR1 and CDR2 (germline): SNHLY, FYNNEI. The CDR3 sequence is CASKSYQPQHF. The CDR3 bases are TGTGCCAGCAAATCATATCAGCCCCAGCATTTT. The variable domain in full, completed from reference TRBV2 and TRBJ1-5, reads EPEVTQTPSHQVTQMGQEVILRCVPISNHLYFYWYRQILGQKVEFLVSFYNNEISEKSEIFDDQFSVERPDGSNFTLKIRSTKLEDSAMYFCASKSYQPQHFGDGTRLSIL.

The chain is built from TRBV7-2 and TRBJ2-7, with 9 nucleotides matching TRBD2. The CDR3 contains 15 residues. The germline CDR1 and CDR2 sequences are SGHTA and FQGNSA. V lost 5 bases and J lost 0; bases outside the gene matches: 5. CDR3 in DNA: TGTGCCAGCAGCCCCAGCGGGAGGAGCTCCTACGAGCAGTACTTC. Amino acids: CASSPSGRSSYEQYF.

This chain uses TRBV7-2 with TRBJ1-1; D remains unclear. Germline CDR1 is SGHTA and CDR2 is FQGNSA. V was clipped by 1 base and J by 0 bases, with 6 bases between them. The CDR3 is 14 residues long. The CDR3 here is CASSLGAMNTEAFF. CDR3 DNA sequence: TGTGCCAGCAGCTTAGGGGCCATGAACACTGAAGCTTTCTTT.

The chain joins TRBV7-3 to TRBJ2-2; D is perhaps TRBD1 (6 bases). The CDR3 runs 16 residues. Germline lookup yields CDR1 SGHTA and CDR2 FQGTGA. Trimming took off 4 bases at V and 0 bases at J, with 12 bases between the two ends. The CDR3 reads CASSSQTGANTGELFF. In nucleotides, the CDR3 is TGTGCCAGCAGCTCACAGACAGGCGCGAACACCGGGGAGCTGTTTTTT.